This TCR beta chain was sequenced during a study of shared clonotypes between healthy human individuals. This clone was detected only once. The table came from immunoSEQ multiplex PCR; TCRdb's copy has only in-frame clones and leaves some out. Here the sample spans approximately 500,000 clones, 60% to 80% being singletons. Sequencing used PBMCs. The TCR was taken from a woman aged 35 to 49 in good health. Some clones in this sample may be carry-over from other donors' samples.

The CDR3 loop is CASSRMSYNSPLHF. The CDR3 nucleotides read TGTGCCAGCAGCCGGATGAGCTATAATTCACCCCTCCACTTT. The chain has TRBV5-6 and TRBJ1-6; D remains unclear. Germline V gene sequence: CDR1 SGHDT, CDR2 YYEEEE. Trimming took 4 bases from V and 3 from J, leaving 8 bases between them. This CDR3 contains 14 residues.